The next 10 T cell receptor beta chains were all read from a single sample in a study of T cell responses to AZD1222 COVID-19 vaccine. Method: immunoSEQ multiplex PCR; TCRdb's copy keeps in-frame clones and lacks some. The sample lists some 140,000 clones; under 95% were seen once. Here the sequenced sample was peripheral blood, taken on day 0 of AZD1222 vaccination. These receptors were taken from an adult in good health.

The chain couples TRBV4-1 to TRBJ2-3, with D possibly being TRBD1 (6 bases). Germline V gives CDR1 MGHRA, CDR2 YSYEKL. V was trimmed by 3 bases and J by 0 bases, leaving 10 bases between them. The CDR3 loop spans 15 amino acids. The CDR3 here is CASSQGDRSTDTQYF. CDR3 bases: TGCGCCAGCAGCCAGGGCGACAGGAGCACAGATACGCAGTATTTT.

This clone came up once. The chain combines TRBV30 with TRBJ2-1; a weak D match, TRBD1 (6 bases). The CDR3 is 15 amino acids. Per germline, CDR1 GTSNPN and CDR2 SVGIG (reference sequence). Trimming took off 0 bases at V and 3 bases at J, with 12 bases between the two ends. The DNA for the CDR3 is TGTGCCTGGAGTGTACCGGCGACAGGCTACAATGAGCAGTTCTTC. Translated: CAWSVPATGYNEQFF.

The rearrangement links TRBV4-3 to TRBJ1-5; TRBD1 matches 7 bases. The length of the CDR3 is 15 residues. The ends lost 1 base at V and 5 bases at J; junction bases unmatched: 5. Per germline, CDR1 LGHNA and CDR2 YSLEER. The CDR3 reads CASSQVYTGDQPQHF. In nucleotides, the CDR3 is TGCGCCAGCAGCCAAGTATATACAGGGGATCAGCCCCAGCATTTT.

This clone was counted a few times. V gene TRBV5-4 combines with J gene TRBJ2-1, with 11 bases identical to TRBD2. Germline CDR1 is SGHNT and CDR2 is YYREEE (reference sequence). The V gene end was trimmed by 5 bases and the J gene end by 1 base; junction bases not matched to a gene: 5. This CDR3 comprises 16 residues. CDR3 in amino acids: CASRPRTSGSYNEQFF. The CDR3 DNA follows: TGTGCCAGCAGGCCACGGACTAGCGGGTCCTACAATGAGCAGTTCTTC.

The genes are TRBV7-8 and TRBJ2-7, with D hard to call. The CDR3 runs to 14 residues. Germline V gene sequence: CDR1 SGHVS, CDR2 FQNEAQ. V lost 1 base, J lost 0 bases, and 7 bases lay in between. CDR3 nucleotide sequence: TGTGCCAGCAGCTTAGTACTAAACTCCTACGAGCAGTACTTC. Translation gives CASSLVLNSYEQYF.

CDR3 region: CASSRDSNYGYTF. The CDR3 DNA reads as TGTGCCAGCAGTCGGGACAGTAACTATGGCTACACCTTC. V is TRBV27 and J is TRBJ1-2; 7 bases align to TRBD1. This CDR3 contains 13 residues. Trimming cost V 5 bases and J 1 base; bases outside gene matches: 1. Germline V lookup: CDR1 MNHEY, CDR2 SMNVEV (reference sequence).

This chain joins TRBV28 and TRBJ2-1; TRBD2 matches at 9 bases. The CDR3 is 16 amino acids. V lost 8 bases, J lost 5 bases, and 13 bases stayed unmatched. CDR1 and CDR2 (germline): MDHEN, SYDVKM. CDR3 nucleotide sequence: TGTGCCAGCGTTTCACATGGGCTAGCGGGAAACAATGAGCAGTTCTTC. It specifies CASVSHGLAGNNEQFF.

CDR3 sequence: CASSYAPLGNQPQHF. The CDR3, as DNA: TGTGCCAGCAGTTACGCGCCCTTGGGCAATCAGCCCCAGCATTTT. The genes are TRBV6-5 and TRBJ1-5; no clear D gene. The CDR3 runs to 15 residues. Germline V CDR1 and CDR2: MNHEY, SVGAGI. V dropped 2 bases and J dropped 2 bases, with 10 bases sitting between them.

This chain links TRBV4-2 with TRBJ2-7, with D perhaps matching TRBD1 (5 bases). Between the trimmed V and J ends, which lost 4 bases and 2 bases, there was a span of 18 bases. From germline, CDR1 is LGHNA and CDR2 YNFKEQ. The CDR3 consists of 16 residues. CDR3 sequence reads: CASSPQDPLHPYEQYF. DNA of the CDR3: TGTGCCAGCAGCCCACAGGACCCCTTACACCCCTACGAGCAGTACTTC.

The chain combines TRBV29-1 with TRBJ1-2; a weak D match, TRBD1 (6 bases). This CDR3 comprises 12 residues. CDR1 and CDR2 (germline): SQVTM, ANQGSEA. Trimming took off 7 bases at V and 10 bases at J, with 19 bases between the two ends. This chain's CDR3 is CSAGLGGRVYTF. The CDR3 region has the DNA TGCAGCGCCGGACTCGGGGGGCGAGTCTACACCTTC.